Sequencing of this T cell receptor beta chain was carried out in a study of a mutant IDH1 vaccine in newly diagnosed glioma. For the study at large: Treated patients were around 62% male, roughly 40% female, mean age around 40 years.

As for this clone: Its antigen is currently unknown.

The assay was immunoSEQ multiplex PCR, and TCRdb's table has in-frame clones only and misses some. The sample includes fewer than 95,000 clones, 75% to 85% of them seen just once. The CDR3 totals 14 residues. From germline, CDR1 is MNHNS and CDR2 SASEGT. V lost 6 bases to trimming and J lost 2 bases, with 14 bases between them. Time point described: week 47, end of study. Vaccine doses each comprised 300 ug of mutant IDH1 20-mer peptide, with topical imiquimod. Source: PBMCs, taken from a glioma patient whose treatment included an IDH1 peptide vaccine. This TCR was sampled from a middle-aged man with glioma. This chain connects TRBV6-1 to TRBJ2-7, with D tentatively TRBD1 (6 bases). DNA for the CDR3: TGTGCCAGCAGGACGACAAAGGGGGCCTACGAGCAGTACTTC. Encoded protein: CASRTTKGAYEQYF.